This T cell receptor beta chain is drawn from a study of post-analysis software for immune sequencing data. The CDR3 is 14 amino acids. V lost 3 bases and J 3 bases, leaving 8 bases between the germline ends. cDNA libraries of TCR beta carried unique molecular identifiers. TCRdb redid the calling of the PCR reads with MiXCR, one entry per CDR3 protein. Among roughly 670,000 distinct CDR3 sequences listed, more than 50% were seen once. This clonotype occurred a few times. Its antigen is not identified. Findings of the study overall: F measure showed strong co-clustering of same-batch samples. Patients used about 5 TRBV segments, including TRBV5-6, TRBV5-1 and TRBV20-1, more often than controls. Multiple sclerosis was associated with a significant reduction in normalized Chao1 diversity relative to controls.

The chain uses TRBV12-3 or TRBV12-4 and TRBJ2-2, with a possible D match to TRBD2 (5 bases). Sequenced input: blood. This receptor was identified in a girl aged 2-10 years with multiple sclerosis. This CDR3 reads CASSFSRDTGELFF. CDR3 coding DNA: TGTGCCAGCAGTTTCTCGCGGGACACCGGGGAGCTGTTTTTT.